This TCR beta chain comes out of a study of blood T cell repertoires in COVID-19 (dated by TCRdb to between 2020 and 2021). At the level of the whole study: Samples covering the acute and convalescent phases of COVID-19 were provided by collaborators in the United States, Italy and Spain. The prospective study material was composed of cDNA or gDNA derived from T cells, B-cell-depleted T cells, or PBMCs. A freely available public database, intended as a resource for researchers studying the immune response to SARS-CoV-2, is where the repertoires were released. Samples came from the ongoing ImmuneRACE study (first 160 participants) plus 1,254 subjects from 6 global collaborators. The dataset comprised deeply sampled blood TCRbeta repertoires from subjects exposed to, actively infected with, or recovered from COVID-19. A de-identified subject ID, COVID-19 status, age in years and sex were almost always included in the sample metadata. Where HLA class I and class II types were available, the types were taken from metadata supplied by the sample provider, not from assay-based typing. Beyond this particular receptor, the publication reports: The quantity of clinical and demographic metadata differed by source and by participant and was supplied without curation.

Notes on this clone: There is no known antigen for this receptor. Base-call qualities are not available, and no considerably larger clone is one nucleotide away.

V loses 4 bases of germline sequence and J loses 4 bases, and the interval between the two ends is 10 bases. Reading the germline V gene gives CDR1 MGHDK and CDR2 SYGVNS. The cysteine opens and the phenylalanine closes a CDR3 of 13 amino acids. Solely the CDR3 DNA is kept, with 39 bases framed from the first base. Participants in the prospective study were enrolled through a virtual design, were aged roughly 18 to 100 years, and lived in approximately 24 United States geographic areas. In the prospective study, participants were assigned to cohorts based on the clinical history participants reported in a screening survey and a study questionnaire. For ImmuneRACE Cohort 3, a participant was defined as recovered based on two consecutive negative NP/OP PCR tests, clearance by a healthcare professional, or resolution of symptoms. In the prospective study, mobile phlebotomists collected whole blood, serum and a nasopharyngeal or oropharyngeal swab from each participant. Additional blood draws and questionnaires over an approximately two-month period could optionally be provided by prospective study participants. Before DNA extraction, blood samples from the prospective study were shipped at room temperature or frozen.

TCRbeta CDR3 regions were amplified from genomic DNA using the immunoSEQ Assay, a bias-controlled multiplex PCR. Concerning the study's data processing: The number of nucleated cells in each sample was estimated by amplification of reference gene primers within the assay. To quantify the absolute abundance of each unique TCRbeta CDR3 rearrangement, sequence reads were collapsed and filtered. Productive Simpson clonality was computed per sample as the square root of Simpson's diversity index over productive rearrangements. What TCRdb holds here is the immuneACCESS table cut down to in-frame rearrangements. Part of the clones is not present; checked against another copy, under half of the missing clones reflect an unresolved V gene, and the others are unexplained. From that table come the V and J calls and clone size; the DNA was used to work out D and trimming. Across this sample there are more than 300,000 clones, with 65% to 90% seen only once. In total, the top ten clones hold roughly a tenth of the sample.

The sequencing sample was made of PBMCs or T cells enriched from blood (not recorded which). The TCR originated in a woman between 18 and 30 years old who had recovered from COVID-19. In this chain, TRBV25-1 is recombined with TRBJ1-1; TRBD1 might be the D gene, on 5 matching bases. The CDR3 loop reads CASSGATGTEAFF. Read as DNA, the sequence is TGTGCCAGCAGTGGCGCCACAGGCACTGAAGCTTTCTTT.